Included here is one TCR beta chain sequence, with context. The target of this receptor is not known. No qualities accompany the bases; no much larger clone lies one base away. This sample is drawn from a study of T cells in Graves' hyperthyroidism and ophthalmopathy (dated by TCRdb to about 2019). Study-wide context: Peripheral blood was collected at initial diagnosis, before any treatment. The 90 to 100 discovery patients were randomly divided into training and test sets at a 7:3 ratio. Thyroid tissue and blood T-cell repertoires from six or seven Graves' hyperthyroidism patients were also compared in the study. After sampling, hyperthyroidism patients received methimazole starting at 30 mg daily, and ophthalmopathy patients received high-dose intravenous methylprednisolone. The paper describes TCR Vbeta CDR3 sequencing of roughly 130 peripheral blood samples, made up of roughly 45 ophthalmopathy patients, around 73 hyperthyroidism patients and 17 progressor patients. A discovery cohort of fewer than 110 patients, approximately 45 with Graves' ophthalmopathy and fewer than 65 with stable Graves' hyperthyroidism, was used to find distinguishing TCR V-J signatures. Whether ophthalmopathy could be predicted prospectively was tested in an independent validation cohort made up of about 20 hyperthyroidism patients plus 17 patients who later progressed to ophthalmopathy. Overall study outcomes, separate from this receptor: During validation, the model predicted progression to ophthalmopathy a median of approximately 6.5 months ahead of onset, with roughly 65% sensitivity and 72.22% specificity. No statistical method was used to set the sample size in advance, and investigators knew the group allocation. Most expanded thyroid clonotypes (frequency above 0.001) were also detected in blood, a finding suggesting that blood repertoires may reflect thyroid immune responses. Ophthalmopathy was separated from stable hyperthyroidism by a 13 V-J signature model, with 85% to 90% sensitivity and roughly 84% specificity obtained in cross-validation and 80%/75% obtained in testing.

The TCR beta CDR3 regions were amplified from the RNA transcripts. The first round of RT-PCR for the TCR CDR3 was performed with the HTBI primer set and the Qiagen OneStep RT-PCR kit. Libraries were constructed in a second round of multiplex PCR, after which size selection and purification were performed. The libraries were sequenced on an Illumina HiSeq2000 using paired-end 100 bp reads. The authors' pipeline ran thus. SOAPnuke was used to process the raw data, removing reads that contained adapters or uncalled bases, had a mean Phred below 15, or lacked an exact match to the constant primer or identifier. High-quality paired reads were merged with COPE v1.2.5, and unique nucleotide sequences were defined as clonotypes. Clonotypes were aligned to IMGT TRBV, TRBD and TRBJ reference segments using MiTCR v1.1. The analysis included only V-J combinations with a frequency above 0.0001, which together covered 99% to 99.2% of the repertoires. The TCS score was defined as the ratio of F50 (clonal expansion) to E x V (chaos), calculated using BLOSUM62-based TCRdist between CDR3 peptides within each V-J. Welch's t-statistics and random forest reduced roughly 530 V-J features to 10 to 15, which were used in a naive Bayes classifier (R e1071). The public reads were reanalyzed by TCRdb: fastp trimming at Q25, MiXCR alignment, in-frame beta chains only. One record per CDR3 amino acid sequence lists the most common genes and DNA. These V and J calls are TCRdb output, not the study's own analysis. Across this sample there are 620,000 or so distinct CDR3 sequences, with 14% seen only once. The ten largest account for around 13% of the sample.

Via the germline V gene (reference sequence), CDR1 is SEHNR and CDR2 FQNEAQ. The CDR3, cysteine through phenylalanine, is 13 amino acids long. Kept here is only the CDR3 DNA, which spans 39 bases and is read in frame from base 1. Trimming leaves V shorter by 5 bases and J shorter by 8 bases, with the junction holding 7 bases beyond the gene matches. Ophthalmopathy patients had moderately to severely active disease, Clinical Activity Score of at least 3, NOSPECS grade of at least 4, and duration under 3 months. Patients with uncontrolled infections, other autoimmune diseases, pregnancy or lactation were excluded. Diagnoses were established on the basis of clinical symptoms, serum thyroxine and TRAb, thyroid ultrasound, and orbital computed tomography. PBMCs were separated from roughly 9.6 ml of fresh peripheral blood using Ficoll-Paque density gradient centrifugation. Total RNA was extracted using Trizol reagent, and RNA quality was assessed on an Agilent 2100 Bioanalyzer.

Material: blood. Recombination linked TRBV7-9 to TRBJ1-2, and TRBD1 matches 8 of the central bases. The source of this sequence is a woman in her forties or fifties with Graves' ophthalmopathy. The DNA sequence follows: TGTGCCAGCAGCGGACAGGGCGAAATGGGCTACACCTTC. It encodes CASSGQGEMGYTF.